The rows below give T cell receptor beta chains drawn from one sample of a study of blood T cell repertoires in COVID-19. Produced via immunoSEQ multiplex PCR; TCRdb's table is partial and in-frame only. The sample gives over 95,000 clones, 90% of which show up once; approximately 4.4% is in the top ten. Sequences were obtained from peripheral blood. All receptors derive from a woman in her 50s with acute or convalescent COVID-19. The CDR3 runs from the conserved cysteine through the conserved F or W. The order of the fields is clone size, D gene, V gene, J gene, CDR3 DNA, CDR3 protein. A D gene is named only where the DNA matches it firmly. Expanded clones get a size class; other rows say once, few or many, or leave the size out.

.	TRBD1	TRBV6-2/TRBV6-3	TRBJ2-2	TGTGCCAGCAGTTACCACCGGGACAGACCGAACACCGGGGAGCTGTTTTTT	CASSYHRDRPNTGELFF
few	TRBD1	TRBV24-1	TRBJ1-2	TGTGCCACCAGTGATCGGGACAGATACTATGGCTACACCTTC	CATSDRDRYYGYTF
.	.	TRBV6-5	TRBJ2-2	TGTGCCAGCAGAAAGGACAGTTCGAACACCGGGGAGCTGTTTTTT	CASRKDSSNTGELFF
.	TRBD1	TRBV2	TRBJ1-2	TGTGCCAGCAGTGAAGCTCTACAGGGGAGCTATGGCTACACCTTC	CASSEALQGSYGYTF
once	TRBD1	TRBV30	TRBJ1-4	TGTGCCTGGACGGGGACAGCCGATGAAAAACTGTTTTTT	CAWTGTADEKLFF
.	.	TRBV6-5	TRBJ2-1	TGTGCCAGCAGTACTACCTCCTTTAGTGAGCAGTTCTTC	CASSTTSFSEQFF
.	.	TRBV7-9	TRBJ1-1	TGTGCCAGCAGAAAAGCGGGTACTGAAGCTTTCTTT	CASRKAGTEAFF
.	.	TRBV9	TRBJ2-7	TGTGCCAGCAGCGTCCACGGAAGCCCAGGTTACGAGCAGTACTTC	CASSVHGSPGYEQYF
.	TRBD1	TRBV9	TRBJ2-1	TGTGCCAGCAGCGTCGGCAGGGGGCAGAACAATGAGCAGTTCTTC	CASSVGRGQNNEQFF
.	.	TRBV15	TRBJ1-2	TGTGCCACCAGCAGAGATCCGGCAGGGTATGGCTACACCTTC	CATSRDPAGYGYTF
.	TRBD2	TRBV19	TRBJ2-3	TGTGCCAGTAGGCGGGGGGCTGACCGGACAGATACGCAGTATTTT	CASRRGADRTDTQYF
.	TRBD1	TRBV27	TRBJ1-1	TGTGCCAGCAGTTCTAGACAGGGGAACACTGAAGCTTTCTTT	CASSSRQGNTEAFF
.	.	TRBV4-1	TRBJ1-1	TGCGCCAGCAGCCAAGCCACAGGGCGGGGGGAAGCTTTCTTT	CASSQATGRGEAFF
.	.	TRBV4-1	TRBJ1-1	TGCGCCAGCAGCCAGGCTGTGACAGGGAACACTGAAGCTTTCTTT	CASSQAVTGNTEAFF
.	.	TRBV12-3/TRBV12-4	TRBJ2-2	TGTGCCAGCAGCTCTTCCGGGGAGCTGTTTTTT	CASSSSGELFF
.	.	TRBV10-3	TRBJ1-1	TGTGCCACCTCAGGGAGGGGCCAACCGAACACTGAAGCTTTCTTT	CATSGRGQPNTEAFF
.	TRBD1	TRBV23-1	TRBJ1-5	TGCGCCAGCAGTCAATCGAGACAGGGACCGTATAGCAATCAGCCCCAGCATTTT	CASSQSRQGPYSNQPQHF
.	.	TRBV19	TRBJ2-7	TGTGCCAGTAGTATAGATAGGGGCGACGAGCAGTACTTC	CASSIDRGDEQYF
.	.	TRBV28	TRBJ1-2	TGTGCCAGCGGACCGTTCGGACTCAGTAACTATGGCTACACCTTC	CASGPFGLSNYGYTF
.	.	TRBV6-5	TRBJ2-6	TGTGCCAGCAGTTCGGGGGCTGGGGCCAACGTCCTGACTTTC	CASSSGAGANVLTF
.	.	TRBV5-6	TRBJ2-3	TGTGCCAGCAGCGAACAGGGCACAGATACGCAGTATTTT	CASSEQGTDTQYF
.	TRBD1	TRBV3-1/TRBV3-2	TRBJ2-7	TGTGCCAGCAGCCATTACGGACAGGTCTACGAGCAGTACTTC	CASSHYGQVYEQYF
.	.	TRBV7-2	TRBJ1-1	TGTGCCAGCAGCTTGTCAGGGATGAACACTGAAGCTTTCTTT	CASSLSGMNTEAFF
few	TRBD1	TRBV23-1	TRBJ1-5	TGCGCCAGCAGGCCACAGGGGGCCTCGAATCAGCCCCAGCATTTT	CASRPQGASNQPQHF
.	TRBD1	TRBV30	TRBJ2-1	TGTGCCTGGGTGGGACAGGGGGCCGGTGAGCAGTTCTTC	CAWVGQGAGEQFF
.	TRBD2	TRBV6-5	TRBJ2-1	TGTGCCAGCAGTCCCCTGCGGCGGGAGGGAGACATCTTC	CASSPLRREGDIF
.	.	TRBV28	TRBJ1-1	TGTGCCAGCAGAAAGAGTGGACAGATGCCAGCTTTCTTT	CASRKSGQMPAFF
.	.	TRBV25-1	TRBJ1-3	TGTGCCAGCAGTGACACAGCCTCTGGAAACACCATATATTTT	CASSDTASGNTIYF
few	TRBD2	TRBV19	TRBJ2-1	TGTGCCAGTAGTCCAGGCGGGAGCTCCTACAATGAGCAGTTCTTC	CASSPGGSSYNEQFF
.	TRBD1	TRBV5-1	TRBJ1-2	TGCGCCAGCACCCTTGAGGCCGGGACAGGCGTAAAGGTGGGGAATGGCTACACCTTC	CASTLEAGTGVKVGNGYTF
.	.	TRBV18	TRBJ1-5	TGTGCCAGCTCACCAGTTGGAAGGGAGGATCAGCCCCAGCATTTT	CASSPVGREDQPQHF
.	.	TRBV30	TRBJ2-1	TGTGCCTGGAGTGTATCTGGGGGCTTTGGTGAGCAGTTCTTC	CAWSVSGGFGEQFF
.	TRBD1	TRBV5-6	TRBJ1-5	TGTGCCAGCAGCAGGGGGACAGAGAGGAGTCAGCCCCAGCATTTT	CASSRGTERSQPQHF
.	TRBD1	TRBV9	TRBJ2-1	TGTGCCAGCAGCGTAGGGGACAGCAACAATGAGCAGTTCTTC	CASSVGDSNNEQFF
.	TRBD1	TRBV7-6	TRBJ2-2	TGTGCCAGCAGCTACCGGACAGGGCCCACCGGGGAGCTGTTTTTT	CASSYRTGPTGELFF
.	.	TRBV2	TRBJ2-3	TGTGCCAGCATCGTGGAGGGCACAGATACGCAGTATTTT	CASIVEGTDTQYF
once	TRBD1	TRBV2	TRBJ1-5	TGTGCCAGCAGTTCTGGTATCTGGCGGGACAGGGGCAATCAGCCCCAGCATTTT	CASSSGIWRDRGNQPQHF